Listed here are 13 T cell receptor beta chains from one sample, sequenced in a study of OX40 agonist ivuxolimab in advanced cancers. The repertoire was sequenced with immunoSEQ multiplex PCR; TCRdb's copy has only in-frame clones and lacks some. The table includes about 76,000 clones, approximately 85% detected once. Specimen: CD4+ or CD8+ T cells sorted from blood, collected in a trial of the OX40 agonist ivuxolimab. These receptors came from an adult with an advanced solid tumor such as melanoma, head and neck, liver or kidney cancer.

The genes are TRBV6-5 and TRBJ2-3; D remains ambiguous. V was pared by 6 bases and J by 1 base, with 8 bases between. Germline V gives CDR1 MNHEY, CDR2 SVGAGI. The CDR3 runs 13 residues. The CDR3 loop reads CASSLDGTDTQYF. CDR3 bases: TGTGCCAGCAGCCTCGACGGCACAGATACGCAGTATTTT.

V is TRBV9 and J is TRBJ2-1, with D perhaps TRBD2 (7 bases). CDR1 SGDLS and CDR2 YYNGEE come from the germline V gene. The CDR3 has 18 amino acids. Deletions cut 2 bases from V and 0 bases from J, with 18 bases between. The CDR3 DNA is TGTGCCAGCAGCGTGGGGGCCGGGACTACCCGCTCCTACAATGAGCAGTTCTTC. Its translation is CASSVGAGTTRSYNEQFF.

The CDR3, as DNA: TGTGCCAGCAGCTTAGAGCCGGGGGCTATGTTTTTT. It specifies CASSLEPGAMFF. The rearrangement links TRBV13 to TRBJ1-4; D possibly corresponds to TRBD1 (6 bases). Germline CDR1 is PRHDT and CDR2 is FYEKMQ (reference sequence). The V end lost 1 base, the J end lost 15 bases, and 12 bases lay between the germline ends. The CDR3 runs to 12 residues.

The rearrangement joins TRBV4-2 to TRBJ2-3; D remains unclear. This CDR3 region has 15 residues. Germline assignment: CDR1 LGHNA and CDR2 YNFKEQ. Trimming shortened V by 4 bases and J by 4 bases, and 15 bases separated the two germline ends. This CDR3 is CASSLRVSKPDTQYF. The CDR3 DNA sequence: TGTGCCAGCAGCCTCCGGGTCTCAAAGCCAGATACGCAGTATTTT.

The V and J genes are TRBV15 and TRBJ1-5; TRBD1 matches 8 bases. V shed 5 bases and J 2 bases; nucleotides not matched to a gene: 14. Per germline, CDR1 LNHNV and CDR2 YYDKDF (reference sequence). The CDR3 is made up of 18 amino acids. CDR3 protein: CATSGRTGRPPGNQPQHF. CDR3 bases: TGTGCCACCAGCGGCCGGACAGGGCGACCGCCGGGCAATCAGCCCCAGCATTTT.

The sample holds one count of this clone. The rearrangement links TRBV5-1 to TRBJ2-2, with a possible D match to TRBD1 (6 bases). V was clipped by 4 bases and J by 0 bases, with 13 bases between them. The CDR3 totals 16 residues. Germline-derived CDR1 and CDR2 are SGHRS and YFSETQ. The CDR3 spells CASSQKDSTNTGELFF. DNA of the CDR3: TGCGCCAGCAGCCAAAAGGACAGTACGAACACCGGGGAGCTGTTTTTT.

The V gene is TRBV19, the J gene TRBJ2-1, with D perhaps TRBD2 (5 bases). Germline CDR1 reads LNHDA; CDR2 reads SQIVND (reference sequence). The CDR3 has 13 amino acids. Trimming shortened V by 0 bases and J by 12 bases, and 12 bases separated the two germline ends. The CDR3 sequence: CASSIDVRVGQFF. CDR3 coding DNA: TGTGCCAGTAGTATAGATGTGAGGGTTGGGCAGTTCTTC.

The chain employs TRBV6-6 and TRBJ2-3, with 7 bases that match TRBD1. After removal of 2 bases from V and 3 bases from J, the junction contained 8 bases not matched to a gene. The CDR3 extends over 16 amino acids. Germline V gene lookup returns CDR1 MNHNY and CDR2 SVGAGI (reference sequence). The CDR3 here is CASSYGRQGETDTQYF. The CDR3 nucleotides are TGTGCCAGCAGTTACGGACGACAGGGCGAGACAGATACGCAGTATTTT.

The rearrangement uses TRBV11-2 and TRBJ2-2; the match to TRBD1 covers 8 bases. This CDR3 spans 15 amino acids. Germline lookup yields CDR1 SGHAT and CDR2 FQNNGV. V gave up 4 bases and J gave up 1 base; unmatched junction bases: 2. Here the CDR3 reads CASSWDRLNTGELFF. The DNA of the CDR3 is TGTGCCAGCAGCTGGGACAGGTTGAACACCGGGGAGCTGTTTTTT.

Here the CDR3 DNA reads TGTGCCAGCAGCTTAAACGGAGGGCCAGATACGCAGTATTTT. Translating it yields CASSLNGGPDTQYF. The rearrangement joins TRBV7-3 to TRBJ2-3; tentative D call: TRBD2 (6 bases). CDR1 and CDR2 from the germline V gene are SGHTA and FQGTGA. The V end lost 1 base, the J end lost 4 bases, and 9 bases lay between the germline ends. The CDR3 is 14 residues long.

CDR3 coding DNA: TGCGCCAGCAGCCCCGACAGGGTGGAGACCCAGTACTTC. Protein sequence: CASSPDRVETQYF. This rearrangement joins TRBV5-1 to TRBJ2-5; 7 nucleotides match TRBD1. CDR3 length: 13 residues. Germline V gives CDR1 SGHRS, CDR2 YFSETQ. Trimming at V came to 4 bases and at J to 5 bases, leaving 5 bases not matched to a gene.

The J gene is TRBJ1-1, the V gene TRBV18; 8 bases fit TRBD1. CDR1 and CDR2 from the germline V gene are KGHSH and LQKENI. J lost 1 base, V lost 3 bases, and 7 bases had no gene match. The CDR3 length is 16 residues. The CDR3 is CASSPNSGTGNTEAFF. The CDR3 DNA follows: TGTGCCAGCTCACCGAACTCCGGGACAGGGAACACTGAAGCTTTCTTT.

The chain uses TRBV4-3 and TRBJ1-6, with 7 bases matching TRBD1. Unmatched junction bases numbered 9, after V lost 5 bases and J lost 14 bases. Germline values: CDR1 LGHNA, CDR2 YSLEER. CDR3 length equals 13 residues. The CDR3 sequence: CASSTGQSGSLHF. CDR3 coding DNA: TGCGCCAGCAGCACGGGACAGTCCGGGTCCCTCCACTTT.